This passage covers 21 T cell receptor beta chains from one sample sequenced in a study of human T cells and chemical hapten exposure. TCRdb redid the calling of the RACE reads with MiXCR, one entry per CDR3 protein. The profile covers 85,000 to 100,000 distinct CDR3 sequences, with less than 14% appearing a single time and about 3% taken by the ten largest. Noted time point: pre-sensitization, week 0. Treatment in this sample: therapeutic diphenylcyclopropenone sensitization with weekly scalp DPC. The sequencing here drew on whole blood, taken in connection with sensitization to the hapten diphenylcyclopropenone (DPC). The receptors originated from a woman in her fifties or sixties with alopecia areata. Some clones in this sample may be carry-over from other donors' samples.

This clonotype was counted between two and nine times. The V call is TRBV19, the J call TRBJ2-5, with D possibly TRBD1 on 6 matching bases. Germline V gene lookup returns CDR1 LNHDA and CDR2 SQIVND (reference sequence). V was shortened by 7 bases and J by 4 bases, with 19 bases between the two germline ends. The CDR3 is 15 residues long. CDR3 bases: TGTGCCAGTAACCGTGGGGGCACGGCTGTAGAGACCCAGTACTTC. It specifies CASNRGGTAVETQYF.

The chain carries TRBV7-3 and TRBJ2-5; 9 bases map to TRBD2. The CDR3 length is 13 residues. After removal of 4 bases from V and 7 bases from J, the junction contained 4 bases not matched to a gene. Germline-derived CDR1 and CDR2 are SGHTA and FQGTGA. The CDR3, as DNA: TGTGCCAGCAGCTGGGGACTAGCTGGGACCCAGTACTTC. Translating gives CASSWGLAGTQYF.

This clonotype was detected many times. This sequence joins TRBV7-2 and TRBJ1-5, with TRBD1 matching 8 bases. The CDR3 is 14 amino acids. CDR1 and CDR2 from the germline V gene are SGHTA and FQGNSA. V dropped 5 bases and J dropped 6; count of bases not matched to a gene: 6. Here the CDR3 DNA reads TGTGCCAGCAGCGTACAGGGGGGCGGTCAGCCCCAGCATTTT. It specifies CASSVQGGGQPQHF. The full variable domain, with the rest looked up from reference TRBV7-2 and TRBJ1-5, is GAGVSQSPSNKVTEKGKDVELRCDPISGHTALYWYRQSLGQGLEFLIYFQGNSAPDKSGLPSDRFSAERTGGSVSTLTIQRTQQEDSAVYLCASSVQGGGQPQHFGDGTRLSIL.

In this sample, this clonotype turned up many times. DNA for the CDR3: TGTGCCAGCAGACGGGACCTCCGTAATAATTCACCCCTCCACTTT. Translated: CASRRDLRNNSPLHF. This chain links TRBV2 with TRBJ1-6; the D gene is possibly TRBD1 (5 bases). The ends were cut back, 6 bases at V and 5 bases at J, with 14 bases in the middle. Germline CDR1 SNHLY, CDR2 FYNNEI. This CDR3 has 15 residues.

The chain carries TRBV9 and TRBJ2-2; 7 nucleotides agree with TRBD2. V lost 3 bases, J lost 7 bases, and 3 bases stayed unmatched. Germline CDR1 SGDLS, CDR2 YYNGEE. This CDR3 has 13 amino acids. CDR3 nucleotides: TGTGCCAGCAGCGCCGGACTAGTCGGGGAGCTGTTTTTT. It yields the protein CASSAGLVGELFF. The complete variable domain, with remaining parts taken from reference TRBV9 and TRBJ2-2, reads DSGVTQTPKHLITATGQRVTLRCSPRSGDLSVYWYQQSLDQGLQFLIQYYNGEERAKGNILERFSAQQFPDLHSELNLSSLELGDSALYFCASSAGLVGELFFGEGSRLTVL.

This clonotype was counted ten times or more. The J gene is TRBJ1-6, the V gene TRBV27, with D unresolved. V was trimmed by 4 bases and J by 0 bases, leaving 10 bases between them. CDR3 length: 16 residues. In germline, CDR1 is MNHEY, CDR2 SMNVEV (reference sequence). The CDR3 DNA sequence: TGTGCCAGCAGTTGTCAGATCAGCTCCTATAATTCACCCCTCCACTTT. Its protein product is CASSCQISSYNSPLHF.

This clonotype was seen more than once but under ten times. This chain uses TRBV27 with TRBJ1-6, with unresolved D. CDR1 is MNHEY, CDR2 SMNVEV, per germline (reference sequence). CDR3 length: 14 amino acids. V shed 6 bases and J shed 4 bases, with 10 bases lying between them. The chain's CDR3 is CASSEGYYNSPLHF. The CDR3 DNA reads TGTGCCAGCAGCGAGGGATATTATAATTCACCCCTCCACTTT.

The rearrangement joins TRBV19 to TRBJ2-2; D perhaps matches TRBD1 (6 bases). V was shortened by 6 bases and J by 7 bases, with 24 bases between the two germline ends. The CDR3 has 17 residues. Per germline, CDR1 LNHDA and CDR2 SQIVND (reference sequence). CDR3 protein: CASSPIGMGAQVGELFF. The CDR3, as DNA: TGTGCCAGTAGCCCAATTGGGATGGGGGCGCAGGTCGGGGAGCTGTTTTTT. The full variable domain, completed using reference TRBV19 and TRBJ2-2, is DGGITQSPKYLFRKEGQNVTLSCEQNLNHDAMYWYRQDPGQGLRLIYYSQIVNDFQKGDIAEGYSVSREKKESFPLTVTSAQKNPTAFYLCASSPIGMGAQVGELFFGEGSRLTVL.

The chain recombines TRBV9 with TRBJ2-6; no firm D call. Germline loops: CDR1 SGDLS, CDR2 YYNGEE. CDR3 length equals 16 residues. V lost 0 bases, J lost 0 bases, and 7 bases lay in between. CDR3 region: CASSVARSSGANVLTF. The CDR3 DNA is TGTGCCAGCAGCGTAGCCCGGAGCTCTGGGGCCAACGTCCTGACTTTC.

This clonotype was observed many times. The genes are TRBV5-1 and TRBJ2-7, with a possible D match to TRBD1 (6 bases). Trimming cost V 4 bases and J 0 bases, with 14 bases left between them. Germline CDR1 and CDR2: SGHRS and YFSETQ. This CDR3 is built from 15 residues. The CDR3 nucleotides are TGCGCCAGCAGCACCGGGACACTAGTCTCCTACGAGCAGTACTTC. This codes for CASSTGTLVSYEQYF.

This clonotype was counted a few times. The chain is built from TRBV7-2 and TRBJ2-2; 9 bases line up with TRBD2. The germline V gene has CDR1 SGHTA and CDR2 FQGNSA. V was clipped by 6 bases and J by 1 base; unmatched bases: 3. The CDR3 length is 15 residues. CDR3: CASRPTSGNTGELFF. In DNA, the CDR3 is TGTGCCAGCAGACCGACTAGCGGGAACACCGGGGAGCTGTTTTTT.

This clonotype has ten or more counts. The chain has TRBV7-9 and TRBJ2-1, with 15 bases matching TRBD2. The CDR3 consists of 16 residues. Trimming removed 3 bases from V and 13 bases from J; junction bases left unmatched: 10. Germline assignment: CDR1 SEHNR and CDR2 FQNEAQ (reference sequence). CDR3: CASSFSGTSGGIDQFF. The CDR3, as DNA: TGTGCCAGCAGCTTTTCCGGGACTAGCGGGGGGATTGATCAGTTCTTC.

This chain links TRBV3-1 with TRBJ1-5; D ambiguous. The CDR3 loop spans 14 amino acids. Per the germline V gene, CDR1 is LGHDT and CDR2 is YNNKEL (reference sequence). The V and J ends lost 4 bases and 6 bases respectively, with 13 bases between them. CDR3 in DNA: TGTGCCAGCAGCCTGCAGACTGGGTCTCAGCCCCAGCATTTT. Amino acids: CASSLQTGSQPQHF.

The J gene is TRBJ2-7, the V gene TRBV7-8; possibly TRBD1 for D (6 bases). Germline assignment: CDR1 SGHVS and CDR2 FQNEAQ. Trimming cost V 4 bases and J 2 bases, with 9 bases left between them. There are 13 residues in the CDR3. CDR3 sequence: CASSSDRTYEQYF. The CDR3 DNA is TGTGCCAGCAGCTCCGACAGGACCTACGAGCAGTACTTC.

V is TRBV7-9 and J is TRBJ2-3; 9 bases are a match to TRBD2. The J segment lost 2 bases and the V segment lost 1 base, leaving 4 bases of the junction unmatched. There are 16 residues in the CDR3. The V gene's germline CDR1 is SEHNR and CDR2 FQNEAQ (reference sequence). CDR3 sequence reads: CASSLGAGGPTDTQYF. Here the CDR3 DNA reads TGTGCCAGCAGCTTAGGAGCGGGGGGCCCCACAGATACGCAGTATTTT. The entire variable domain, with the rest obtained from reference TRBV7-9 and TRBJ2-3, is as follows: DTGVSQNPRHKITKRGQNVTFRCDPISEHNRLYWYRQTLGQGPEFLTYFQNEAQLEKSRLLSDRFSAERPKGSFSTLEIQRTEQGDSAMYLCASSLGAGGPTDTQYFGPGTRLTVL.

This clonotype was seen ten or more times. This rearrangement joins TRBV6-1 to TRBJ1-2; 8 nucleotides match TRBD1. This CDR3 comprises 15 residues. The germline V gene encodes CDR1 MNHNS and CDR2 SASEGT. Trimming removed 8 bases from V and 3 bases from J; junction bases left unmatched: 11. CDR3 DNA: TGTGCCAGCTGGGCGGGACAGGCGAATTACTATGGCTACACCTTC. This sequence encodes CASWAGQANYYGYTF.

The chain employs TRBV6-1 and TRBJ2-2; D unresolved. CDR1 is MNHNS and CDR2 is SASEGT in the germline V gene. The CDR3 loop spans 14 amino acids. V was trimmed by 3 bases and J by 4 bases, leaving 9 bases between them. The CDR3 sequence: CASSDQQVTGELFF. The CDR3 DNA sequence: TGTGCCAGCAGTGACCAACAAGTCACCGGGGAGCTGTTTTTT.

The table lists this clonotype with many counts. The CDR3 nucleotides read TGTGCCAGCAGCTTCGGGGTCGAGCAGTACTTC. Its protein product is CASSFGVEQYF. This rearrangement joins TRBV7-2 to TRBJ2-7, with a possible D match to TRBD2 (5 bases). With 3 bases removed from V and 6 bases from J, the gap between germline ends came to 6 bases. Germline loops: CDR1 SGHTA, CDR2 FQGNSA. There are 11 residues in the CDR3.

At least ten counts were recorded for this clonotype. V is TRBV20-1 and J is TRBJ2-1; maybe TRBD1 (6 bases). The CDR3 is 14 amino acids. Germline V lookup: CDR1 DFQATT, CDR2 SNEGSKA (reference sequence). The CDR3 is CRAVGAGDYNEQFF. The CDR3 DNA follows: TGCAGAGCCGTTGGGGCAGGGGACTACAATGAGCAGTTCTTC.

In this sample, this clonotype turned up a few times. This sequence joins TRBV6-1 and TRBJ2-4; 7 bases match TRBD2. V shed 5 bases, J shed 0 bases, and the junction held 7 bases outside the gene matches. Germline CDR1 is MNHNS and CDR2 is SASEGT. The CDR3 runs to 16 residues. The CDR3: CASSRGGSIAKNIQYF. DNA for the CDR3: TGTGCCAGCAGTCGCGGGGGATCTATAGCCAAAAACATTCAGTACTTC.

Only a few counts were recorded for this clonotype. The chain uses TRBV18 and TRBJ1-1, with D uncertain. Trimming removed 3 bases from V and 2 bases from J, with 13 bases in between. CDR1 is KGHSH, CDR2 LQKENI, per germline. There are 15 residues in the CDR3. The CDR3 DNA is TGTGCCAGCTCACCTCGAGAAGGAATAAACACTGAAGCTTTCTTT. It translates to CASSPREGINTEAFF.